This passage covers 5 T cell receptor beta chains from one sample sequenced in a study of blood T cells in healthy people across ages. It was with a sample-barcoded 5' primer and a J-beta primer mix that a second PCR of about 6 to 11 cycles was run. TCRdb re-called the 5' RACE reads with MiXCR, one entry per CDR3 protein. The sample records around 2 million distinct CDR3 sequences, around 42% being singletons. The sample consisted of blood. Receptors originate from a human donor in good health.

Written as DNA, the CDR3 is TGTGCCAGCAGTTACCGGGACACCAACTGGAACACTGAAGCTTTCTTT. Translation: CASSYRDTNWNTEAFF. The chain joins TRBV27 to TRBJ1-1; weak D call: TRBD1 (6 bases). Germline loops: CDR1 MNHEY, CDR2 SMNVEV (reference sequence). The CDR3 has 16 amino acids. V shed 4 bases and J shed 1 base, with 16 bases lying between them.

This rearrangement joins TRBV7-3 to TRBJ2-1; D uncertain. The germline gives CDR1 SGHTA, CDR2 FQGTGA. The CDR3 totals 13 residues. Trimming stripped 8 bases from V and 16 bases from J, with 24 bases between. The CDR3 sequence: CASSRGGLGEAFF. The CDR3 nucleotides are TGTGCCAGCTCGAGAGGCGGTTTGGGTGAAGCTTTCTTC.

This chain uses TRBV12-3 or TRBV12-4 with TRBJ1-1; D perhaps matches TRBD1 (5 bases). V was trimmed by 1 base and J by 5 bases, leaving 14 bases between them. The CDR3 runs to 15 residues. The CDR3 DNA is TGTGCCAGCAGTTTAGTCAGGTGGGGCAGAACTGAAGCTTTCTTT. Protein sequence: CASSLVRWGRTEAFF.

V and J are TRBV4-2 and TRBJ2-1; the D call may be TRBD1 or TRBD2 (5 bases each). There are 16 residues in the CDR3. With 3 bases removed from V and 9 bases from J, the gap between germline ends came to 21 bases. Germline V gene lookup returns CDR1 LGHNA and CDR2 YNFKEQ. Here the CDR3 reads CASSQGTIESRSEQFF. CDR3 in DNA: TGTGCCAGCAGCCAGGGGACCATAGAGTCCCGATCTGAGCAGTTCTTC.

This clonotype was observed a handful of times. The chain recombines TRBV12-3 or TRBV12-4 with TRBJ2-7, with D maybe TRBD1 (6 bases). Trimming took off 6 bases at V and 7 bases at J, with 16 bases between the two ends. The CDR3 extends over 13 amino acids. The CDR3 protein is CASSRYQGTEQYF. CDR3 nucleotides: TGTGCCAGCAGCCGCTATCAGGGGACAGAGCAGTACTTC.